This T cell receptor (beta chain) is from a study of Ad26.COV2.S vaccination and SARS-CoV-2 variants. Study-wide results and caveats: Similar non-spike TCR breadth was seen in vaccine and placebo recipients.

Trimming cost V 8 bases and J 2 bases, with 16 bases left between them. Germline CDR1 is MNHEY and CDR2 is SVGAGI. The CDR3 has 14 amino acids. Indicated treatment: some 20 received Ad26.COV2.S at low or high dose, single or two shots; several received placebo; per-sample allocation not given. Vaccine and placebo recipients were sampled on day 63 after the first injection. For this clone: Antigen specificity is unknown.

Repertoires were generated with immunoSEQ multiplex PCR, while TCRdb's copy carries only in-frame clones and drops some. The profile shows some 460,000 clones, 80% to 90% of them singletons. The rearrangement uses TRBV6-5 and TRBJ2-7; TRBD1 is a possible D gene (6 bases). The receptor comes from a person aged 18 to 65 who received the Ad26.COV2.S COVID-19 vaccine or a placebo. The sample consisted of peripheral blood, taken in a trial of Ad26.COV2.S vaccine versus placebo. The CDR3 coding sequence is TGTGCCAGCTTACAGGGATCCCCCCCCTACGAGCAGTACTTC. This translates into CASLQGSPPYEQYF.